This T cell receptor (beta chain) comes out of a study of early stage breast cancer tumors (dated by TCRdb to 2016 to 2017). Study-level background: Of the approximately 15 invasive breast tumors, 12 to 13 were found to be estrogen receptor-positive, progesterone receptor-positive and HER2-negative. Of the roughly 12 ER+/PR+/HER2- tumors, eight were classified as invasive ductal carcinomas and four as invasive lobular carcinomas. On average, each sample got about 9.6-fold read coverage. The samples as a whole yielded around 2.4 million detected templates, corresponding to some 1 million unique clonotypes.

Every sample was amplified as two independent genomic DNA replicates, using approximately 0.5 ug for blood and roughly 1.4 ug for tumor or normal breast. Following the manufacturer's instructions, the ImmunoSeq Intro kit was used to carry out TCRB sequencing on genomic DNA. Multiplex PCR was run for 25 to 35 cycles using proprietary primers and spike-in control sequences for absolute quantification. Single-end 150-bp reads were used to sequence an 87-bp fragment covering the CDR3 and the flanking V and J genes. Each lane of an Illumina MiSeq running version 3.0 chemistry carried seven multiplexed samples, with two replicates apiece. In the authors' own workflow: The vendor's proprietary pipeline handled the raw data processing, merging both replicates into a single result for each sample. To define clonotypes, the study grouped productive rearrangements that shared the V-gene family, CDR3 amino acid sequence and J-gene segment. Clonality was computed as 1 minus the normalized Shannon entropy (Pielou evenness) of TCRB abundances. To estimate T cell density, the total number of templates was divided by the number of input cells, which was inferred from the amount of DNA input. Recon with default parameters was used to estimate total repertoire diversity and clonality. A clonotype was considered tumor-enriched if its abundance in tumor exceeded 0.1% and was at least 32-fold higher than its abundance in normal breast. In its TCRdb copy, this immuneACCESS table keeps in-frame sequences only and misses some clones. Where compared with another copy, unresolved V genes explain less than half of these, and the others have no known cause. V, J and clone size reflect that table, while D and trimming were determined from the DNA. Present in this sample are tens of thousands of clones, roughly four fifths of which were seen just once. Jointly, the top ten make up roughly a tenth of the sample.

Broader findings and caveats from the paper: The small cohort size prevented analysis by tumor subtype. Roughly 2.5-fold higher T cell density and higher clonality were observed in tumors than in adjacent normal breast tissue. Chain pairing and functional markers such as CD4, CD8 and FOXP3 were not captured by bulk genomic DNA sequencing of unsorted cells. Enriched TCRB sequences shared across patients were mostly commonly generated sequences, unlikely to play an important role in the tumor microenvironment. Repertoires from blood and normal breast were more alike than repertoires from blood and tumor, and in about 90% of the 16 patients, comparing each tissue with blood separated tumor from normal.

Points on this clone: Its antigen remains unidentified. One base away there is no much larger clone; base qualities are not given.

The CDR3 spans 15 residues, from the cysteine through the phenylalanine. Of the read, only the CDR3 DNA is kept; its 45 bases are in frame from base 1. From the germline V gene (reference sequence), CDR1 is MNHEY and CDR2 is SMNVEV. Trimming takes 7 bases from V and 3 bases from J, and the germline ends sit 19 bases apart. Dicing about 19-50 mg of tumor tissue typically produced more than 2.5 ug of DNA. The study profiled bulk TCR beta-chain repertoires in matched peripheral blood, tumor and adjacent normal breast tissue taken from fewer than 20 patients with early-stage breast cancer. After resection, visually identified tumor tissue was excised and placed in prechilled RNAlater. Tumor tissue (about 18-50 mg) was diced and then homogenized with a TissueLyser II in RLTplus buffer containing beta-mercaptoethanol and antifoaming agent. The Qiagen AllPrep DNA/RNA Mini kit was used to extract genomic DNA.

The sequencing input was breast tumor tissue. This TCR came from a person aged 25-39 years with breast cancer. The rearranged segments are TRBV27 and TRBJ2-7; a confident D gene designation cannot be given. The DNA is TGTGCCAGCAAGAACTTAGCCTCCAAGGGCTACGAGCAGTACTTC. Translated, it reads CASKNLASKGYEQYF.